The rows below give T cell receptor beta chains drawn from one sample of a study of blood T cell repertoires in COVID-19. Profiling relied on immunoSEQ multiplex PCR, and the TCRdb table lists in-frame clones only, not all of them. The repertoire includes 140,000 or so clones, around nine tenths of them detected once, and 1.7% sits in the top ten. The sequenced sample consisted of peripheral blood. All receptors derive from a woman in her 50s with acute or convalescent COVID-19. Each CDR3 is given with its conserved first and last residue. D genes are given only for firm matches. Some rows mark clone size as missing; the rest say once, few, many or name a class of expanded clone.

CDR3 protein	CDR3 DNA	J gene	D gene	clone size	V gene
CASSRQGAGAYGYTF	TGTGCCAGCAGCCGACAGGGGGCCGGCGCCTATGGCTACACCTTC	TRBJ1-2	TRBD1	-	TRBV7-9
CASSQVKTGKGGELFF	TGTGCCAGCAGCCAAGTAAAAACGGGAAAGGGCGGGGAGCTGTTTTTT	TRBJ2-2	-	-	TRBV3-1/TRBV3-2
CASSLDSTNSPLHF	TGTGCCAGCAGCTTAGACAGCACGAATTCACCCCTCCACTTT	TRBJ1-6	-	-	TRBV7-3
CASSPAGTGGAEAFF	TGTGCCAGCAGTCCCGCCGGGACAGGGGGCGCTGAAGCTTTCTTT	TRBJ1-1	TRBD1	-	TRBV28
CASSFTGQGQYF	TGTGCCAGCAGCTTTACAGGGCAAGGGCAGTACTTC	TRBJ2-7	-	-	TRBV7-2
CASSSGIDPTNEQFF	TGCGCCAGCAGCTCAGGCATTGACCCAACCAATGAGCAGTTCTTC	TRBJ2-1	-	once	TRBV5-1
CAISAGQGRYSPLHF	TGTGCCATCAGTGCCGGACAGGGTCGATATTCACCCCTCCACTTT	TRBJ1-6	TRBD1	-	TRBV10-3
CASSFQGTDTQYF	TGCGCCAGCAGCTTTCAGGGCACGGATACGCAGTATTTT	TRBJ2-3	-	-	TRBV5-1
CASSRRDRGYEQYF	TGTGCCAGCTCCCGACGGGACAGGGGTTACGAGCAGTACTTC	TRBJ2-7	TRBD1	-	TRBV6-1
CASTILGGFGAFF	TGTGCCAGCACCATACTCGGCGGGTTTGGAGCTTTCTTT	TRBJ1-1	-	once	TRBV12-3/TRBV12-4
CASSREQGTDTQYF	TGCGCCAGCAGCAGGGAACAGGGCACAGATACGCAGTATTTT	TRBJ2-3	-	once	TRBV5-1
CASGLLRSGTGVSYEQYF	TGTGCTAGTGGTTTGTTGAGATCCGGGACAGGGGTTTCCTACGAGCAGTACTTC	TRBJ2-7	TRBD1	-	TRBV12-5
CASSREGSGYTF	TGCGCCAGCAGCAGGGAGGGGTCGGGCTACACCTTC	TRBJ1-2	-	-	TRBV5-1
CASRGSGSLKGELFF	TGTGCCAGCAGGGGTAGCGGGAGCCTCAAGGGGGAGCTGTTTTTT	TRBJ2-2	TRBD2	-	TRBV3-1/TRBV3-2
CSASIRVVETQYF	TGCAGTGCTAGTATCAGGGTTGTGGAGACCCAGTACTTC	TRBJ2-5	-	-	TRBV20-1
CASSPERAKWGYTF	TGTGCCAGCTCACCAGAGAGGGCGAAGTGGGGCTACACCTTC	TRBJ1-2	-	-	TRBV18
CASNPSAGVIDEQFF	TGCGCCAGCAATCCCTCAGCGGGAGTTATCGATGAGCAGTTCTTC	TRBJ2-1	TRBD2	-	TRBV5-1
CASSVGVLGSNQPQHF	TGTGCCAGCAGTGTCGGCGTACTGGGCAGCAATCAGCCCCAGCATTTT	TRBJ1-5	-	-	TRBV2
CASSQDPTSLEQYF	TGCGCCAGCAGCCAAGACCCGACTAGCCTCGAGCAGTACTTC	TRBJ2-7	TRBD2	-	TRBV4-1
CASSLIPQGVDGYTF	TGTGCCAGCAGTTTAATCCCACAGGGAGTAGATGGCTACACCTTC	TRBJ1-2	-	-	TRBV28
CASSPEAGVTYEQYF	TGCGCCAGCAGCCCTGAAGCGGGGGTGACCTACGAGCAGTACTTC	TRBJ2-7	TRBD2	-	TRBV4-1
CASSNPRAPGGYTF	TGTGCCAGCAGCAACCCCAGGGCTCCTGGGGGCTACACCTTC	TRBJ1-2	-	-	TRBV21-1
CASSSTTTSGNTIYF	TGTGCCAGCTCATCAACTACCACCTCTGGAAACACCATATATTTT	TRBJ1-3	-	once	TRBV18
CASSAGGVGGETQYF	TGTGCCAGCAGTGCGGGGGGAGTAGGGGGAGAGACCCAGTACTTC	TRBJ2-5	-	-	TRBV2
CASSFLGAETQYF	TGCGCCAGCAGCTTTCTGGGGGCGGAGACCCAGTACTTC	TRBJ2-5	-	-	TRBV5-1
CASSVVSGESTGELFF	TGTGCCAGCAGCGTAGTTTCGGGAGAAAGCACCGGGGAGCTGTTTTTT	TRBJ2-2	-	-	TRBV9
CASSVVVGGLAGVLTDTQYF	TGTGCCAGCAGCGTAGTGGTAGGAGGACTAGCGGGGGTTCTGACAGATACGCAGTATTTT	TRBJ2-3	TRBD2	-	TRBV9
CASSLYDPGADNEQFF	TGTGCCAGCAGTTTATACGATCCAGGGGCCGACAATGAGCAGTTCTTC	TRBJ2-1	-	-	TRBV27
CASSQDGPGNQPQHF	TGTGCCAGCAGCCAAGATGGGCCGGGGAATCAGCCCCAGCATTTT	TRBJ1-5	-	-	TRBV4-2
CASSQWQGLNNEQFF	TGCGCCAGCAGCCAATGGCAGGGGCTCAACAATGAGCAGTTCTTC	TRBJ2-1	-	-	TRBV4-1
CASSLDGTSGAGELFF	TGCGCCAGCAGCTTGGACGGGACTAGCGGCGCCGGGGAGCTGTTTTTT	TRBJ2-2	TRBD2	-	TRBV5-1
CTSSLRGAGKNEQFF	TGCACCAGCAGCCTCCGGGGGGCGGGAAAGAATGAGCAGTTCTTC	TRBJ2-1	-	-	TRBV1
CASSISGGNTEAFF	TGTGCCAGTAGTATATCAGGGGGCAACACTGAAGCTTTCTTT	TRBJ1-1	TRBD1	-	TRBV19
CASSIRTDNQPQHF	TGTGCCAGTAGTATCCGGACAGACAATCAGCCCCAGCATTTT	TRBJ1-5	-	-	TRBV19